These 32 T cell receptor beta chains were sequenced from one sample in a study of metastatic and nonmetastatic thyroid tumors. All patients reached thyroid surgery having received no treatment beforehand. TCRdb used MiXCR to call clones anew from the PCR reads. The sample comprises over 65,000 clones, around 13% of which are singletons, and 8.5% to 10% rests with the top ten. Sequences were obtained from tumor tissue. These receptors came from a female donor with papillary thyroid cancer or a benign thyroid nodule (not recorded which). Some clones in this sample may be carry-over from other donors' samples.

The chain couples TRBV9 to TRBJ2-3; TRBD2 agrees at 8 bases. Germline CDR1 is SGDLS and CDR2 is YYNGEE. This CDR3 has 14 residues. Trimming took 4 bases from V and 5 from J; bases not matched to a gene: 6. CDR3 sequence (DNA): TGTGCCAGCAGCCCAGGACTAGCCCAAGATACGCAGTATTTT. This codes for CASSPGLAQDTQYF.

Of note for this clone: Given the absence of the conserved phenylalanine or tryptophan at the CDR3 end, a read error is likely. This chain joins TRBV7-2 and TRBJ2-7; 7 positions agree with TRBD2. The V gene end was trimmed by 5 bases and the J gene end by 2 bases; junction bases not matched to a gene: 6. CDR3 size: 14 residues. Germline V gene sequence: CDR1 SGHTA, CDR2 FQGNSA. CDR3 coding DNA: TGTGCCAGCAGCCCATCTAGCGGTCCCTACGAGCAGTACTCC. Its protein product is CASSPSSGPYEQYS.

This clone was seen only a few times. A much larger clone lies one base from this, so it may be a read error. Other nucleotide sequences from this sample produce the same CDR3. This sequence joins TRBV19 and TRBJ1-2; D ambiguous. This CDR3 contains 13 residues. Trimming stripped 7 bases from V and 0 bases from J, with 9 bases between. CDR1 is LNHDA, CDR2 SQIVND, per germline (reference sequence). The CDR3 coding sequence is TGTGCCAGTACATCCCCGGCTAACTATGGCTACACCTTC. It specifies CASTSPANYGYTF.

This clone was seen at least ten times. The gene calls are TRBV2 and TRBJ2-2, with no clear D. This CDR3 comprises 13 residues. Trimming removed 7 bases from V and 7 bases from J, with 13 bases in between. Germline CDR1 and CDR2: SNHLY and FYNNEI. In DNA form, the CDR3 reads TGTGCCAGCACCCTATCTGGGTTCGGGGAGCTGTTTTTT. It translates to CASTLSGFGELFF.

The table lists this clone with a count of one. This sequence may be a read error, since a much larger clone differs from it by one base. Lacking the conserved final phenylalanine or tryptophan, this CDR3 likely reflects a read error. This chain connects TRBV5-5 to TRBJ2-5; the D gene is possibly TRBD2 (6 bases). Between the trimmed V and J ends, which lost 0 bases and 2 bases, there was a span of 8 bases. CDR1 is SGHKS, CDR2 YYEKEE, per germline (reference sequence). This CDR3 is 14 amino acids long. This CDR3 reads CASSLAGGQETQYL. CDR3 sequence (DNA): TGTGCCAGCAGCTTGGCCGGGGGTCAAGAGACCCAGTACCTC.

There are many counts of this clone. One end of the junction fails to match germline, which may point to a read error. V and J are TRBV5-1 and TRBJ2-2; D is ambiguous. CDR1 is SGHRS, CDR2 YFSETQ, per germline. The CDR3 totals 11 residues. CDR3 protein: CASRLTEELFF. CDR3 nucleotide sequence: TGCGCCAGTCGGTTAACCGAGGAGCTGTTTTTT.

This clone appeared a few times. A much larger clone differs by one base, so this may be a read error. The chain combines TRBV10-1 with TRBJ2-3; D gene unclear. This CDR3 is 13 amino acids long. Trimming removed 4 bases at V and 4 bases at J, with 9 bases between. Germline CDR1 is WNHNN and CDR2 is SYGVQD (reference sequence). The DNA for the CDR3 is TGCGCCAGCAGTGGGGTACCCGCAGATACGCAGTATTTT. This codes for CASSGVPADTQYF.

This clone appeared a few times. The chain joins TRBV12-3 or TRBV12-4 to TRBJ2-5; 9 bases are a match to TRBD2. This CDR3 region has 13 residues. The V gene end was trimmed by 9 bases and the J gene end by 3 bases; junction bases not matched to a gene: 5. The CDR3: CASTLAGEETQYF. The DNA of the CDR3 is TGTGCCAGTACCTTAGCGGGAGAAGAGACCCAGTACTTC.

As regards this clone: A single base separates this from a much larger clone, so it may be a read error. The chain links TRBV20-1 to TRBJ2-2, with 8 bases lining up with TRBD1. The germline gives CDR1 DFQATT, CDR2 SNEGSKA (reference sequence). This CDR3 spans 15 amino acids. The CDR3 coding sequence is TGCAGTGCTAGTAGGCAGGGGGCGAACACCTGGGAGCTGTTTTTT. It specifies CSASRQGANTWELFF.

This clone has a count of ten or more. The chain employs TRBV2 and TRBJ1-1, with 12 bases aligning to TRBD1. The CDR3 is made up of 14 amino acids. The germline V gene has CDR1 SNHLY and CDR2 FYNNEI. After removal of 7 bases from V and 4 bases from J, the junction contained 4 bases not matched to a gene. CDR3 bases: TGTGCCAGCATTAGGGACAGGGGGCGCACTGAAGCTTTCTTT. It is translated as CASIRDRGRTEAFF.

This clone was counted at least ten times. Other DNA sequences from this sample encode an identical CDR3 as well. The rearrangement uses TRBV12-3 or TRBV12-4 and TRBJ2-7; D may match TRBD1 or TRBD2 (5 bases each). CDR3 size: 14 residues. Trimming removed 2 bases at V and 2 bases at J, with 10 bases between. The CDR3 nucleotides are TGTGCCAGCAGTTTACAGAGGGGCCCCTACGAGCAGTACTTC. Its translation: CASSLQRGPYEQYF.

This clone has at least ten counts. J is TRBJ1-5 and V is TRBV6-1; weak D call: TRBD1 (6 bases). This CDR3 is 18 amino acids long. Germline V gene lookup returns CDR1 MNHNS and CDR2 SASEGT. Trimming cost V 6 bases and J 0 bases, with 21 bases left between them. In DNA form, the CDR3 reads TGTGCCAGCAGAGATTTCAGGGGAGGGATTCATAGCAATCAGCCCCAGCATTTT. Translated, it gives CASRDFRGGIHSNQPQHF.

Ten or more counts support this clone. CDR3 in amino acids: CASSLGGQDTQYF. As DNA, the CDR3 is TGTGCCAGCAGCTTAGGGGGTCAAGATACGCAGTATTTT. This sequence joins TRBV7-3 and TRBJ2-3; D is possibly TRBD1 or TRBD2 (5 bases each). Deletions cut 2 bases from V and 5 bases from J, with 8 bases between. Per the germline V gene, CDR1 is SGHTA and CDR2 is FQGTGA. CDR3 length equals 13 residues.

Regarding this clone: This may arise from a read error, as a much more abundant clone is one base away. The same CDR3 can be traced to other DNA sequences in this sample. The rearrangement links TRBV5-4 to TRBJ2-2; 10 nucleotides match TRBD2. The CDR3 contains 15 residues. The V gene's germline CDR1 is SGHNT and CDR2 YYREEE (reference sequence). CDR3: CASSSSGRAAGELFF. In nucleotides, the CDR3 is TGTGCCAGCAGCTCCAGCGGGAGGGCTGCCGGGGAACTGTTTTTT. Combining the CDR3 with reference TRBV5-4 and TRBJ2-2 gives the whole variable domain ETGVTQSPTHLIKTRGQQVTLRCSSQSGHNTVSWYQQALGQGPQFIFQYYREEENGRGNFPPRFSGLQFPNYSSELNVNALELDDSALYLCASSSSGRAAGELFFGEGSRLTVL.

This clone was picked up many times. The chain has TRBV11-2 and TRBJ1-1, with unresolved D. Germline-derived CDR1 and CDR2 are SGHAT and FQNNGV. Trimming pared 1 base from V and 7 bases from J, leaving 10 bases between. CDR3 size: 13 residues. The CDR3 DNA follows: TGTGCCAGCAGCTTAGCTGGGTCACATGAAGCTTTCTTT. It translates to CASSLAGSHEAFF.

The rearrangement joins TRBV11-1 to TRBJ1-2; D is ambiguous. This CDR3 contains 16 residues. Trimming pared 1 base from V and 4 bases from J, leaving 16 bases between. Looked up from germline, CDR1 is SGHAT and CDR2 is FQDESV (reference sequence). The CDR3 region is CASSLDARASFYGYTF. The CDR3 nucleotides are TGTGCCAGCAGCTTAGACGCTAGAGCGAGCTTCTATGGCTACACCTTC.

This clone was detected many times. This chain joins TRBV25-1 and TRBJ1-6; no reliable D call. Per germline, CDR1 MGHDK and CDR2 SYGVNS. Trimming took off 6 bases at V and 8 bases at J, with 11 bases between the two ends. This CDR3 region has 13 residues. The CDR3 region has the DNA TGTGCCAGCAGGGAGGAGGTGGATTCACCCCTCCACTTT. It yields the protein CASREEVDSPLHF. Variable domain in full (rest from reference TRBV25-1 and TRBJ1-6): EADIYQTPRYLVIGTGKKITLECSQTMGHDKMYWYQQDPGMELHLIHYSYGVNSTEKGDLSSESTVSRIRTEHFPLTLESARPSHTSQYLCASREEVDSPLHFGNGTRLTVT.

This clone has a count of ten or more. The chain links TRBV19 to TRBJ2-7; 10 bases fit TRBD1. CDR1 and CDR2 (germline): LNHDA, SQIVND (reference sequence). V lost 10 bases, J lost 5 bases, and 11 bases stayed unmatched. This CDR3 is built from 14 residues. DNA for the CDR3: TGTGCCACCCGAAGGCCAGACAGGGGGCACGAGCAGTACTTC. Its translation is CATRRPDRGHEQYF.

This clone occurred a few times. The chain combines TRBV6-4 with TRBJ2-3; perhaps D is TRBD1 or TRBD2 (5 bases each). CDR3 size: 15 residues. V dropped 5 bases and J dropped 5 bases, with 17 bases sitting between them. From germline, CDR1 is MRHNA and CDR2 SNTAGT. The CDR3 nucleotides read TGTGCCAGCAGTAGCAGTCCGGGACCTGGAGATACGCAGTATTTT. Translation: CASSSSPGPGDTQYF.

This clone was observed at least ten times. For the CDR3, the DNA is TGTGCCAGCGGGGCCCGGACTAGCAACTACGAGCAGTACTTC. Amino acid sequence: CASGARTSNYEQYF. The chain couples TRBV2 to TRBJ2-7, with 8 bases lining up with TRBD2. V was clipped by 8 bases and J by 3 bases; unmatched bases: 9. Germline loops: CDR1 SNHLY, CDR2 FYNNEI. The CDR3 covers 14 residues.

This clone was picked up many times. The J gene is TRBJ2-1, the V gene TRBV6-1; D is uncertain. In germline, CDR1 is MNHNS, CDR2 SASEGT. The CDR3 is 12 amino acids. V was shortened by 9 bases and J by 2 bases, with 8 bases between the two germline ends. The DNA for the CDR3 is TGTGCCAGTCGCTTAGCCTACAATGAGCAGTTCTTC. This sequence encodes CASRLAYNEQFF.

This clone was seen at least ten times. This chain links TRBV12-3 or TRBV12-4 with TRBJ2-7; TRBD1 matches 10 bases. This CDR3 spans 14 amino acids. The V segment lost 5 bases and the J segment 6 bases; nucleotides outside the gene matches: 7. Here the CDR3 DNA reads TGTGCCAGCAGTCTGACAGGGGGCGCGTCCGAGCAGTACTTC. Its protein product is CASSLTGGASEQYF.

This clone was counted ten times or more. The V gene is TRBV9, the J gene TRBJ2-2, with D unresolved. This CDR3 spans 15 amino acids. Trimming cost V 0 bases and J 2 bases, with 8 bases left between them. Germline CDR1 reads SGDLS; CDR2 reads YYNGEE. CDR3 protein: CASSVAERNTGELFF. The CDR3 DNA is TGTGCCAGCAGCGTAGCTGAAAGAAACACCGGGGAGCTGTTTTTT.

This clone was seen ten or more times. The V gene is TRBV25-1, the J gene TRBJ1-2; D is undetermined. CDR1 and CDR2 (germline): MGHDK, SYGVNS. Trimming cost V 5 bases and J 0 bases, with 13 bases left between them. The CDR3 loop spans 15 amino acids. CDR3: CASSPRGGPNYGYTF. As DNA, the CDR3 is TGTGCCAGCAGTCCCCGCGGAGGGCCTAACTATGGCTACACCTTC.

This clone was seen at least ten times. The J gene is TRBJ2-3, the V gene TRBV20-1; 8 bases line up with TRBD2. The germline gives CDR1 DFQATT, CDR2 SNEGSKA (reference sequence). J lost 3 bases, V lost 2 bases, and 7 bases had no gene match. The CDR3 spans 15 residues. This CDR3 reads CSARPPGLGTDTQYF. CDR3 coding DNA: TGCAGTGCTAGACCCCCGGGACTAGGGACAGATACGCAGTATTTT.

In regard to this clone: A much larger clone differs from this one at a single base, so this may be a read error. Other DNA sequences in the sample encode the same CDR3. This sequence joins TRBV4-1 and TRBJ2-1; D is unresolved. Germline CDR1 and CDR2: MGHRA and YSYEKL. V was trimmed by 0 bases and J by 2 bases, leaving 14 bases between them. The CDR3 runs to 17 residues. In DNA, the CDR3 is TGCGCCAGCAGCCAAGACCGTGCCTCCTCGACCTACAATGAGCAGTTCTTC. It translates to CASSQDRASSTYNEQFF.

This clone has only a few counts. The chain combines TRBV24-1 with TRBJ2-3; 8 positions agree with TRBD2. The CDR3 is made up of 17 amino acids. Looked up from germline, CDR1 is KGHDR and CDR2 is SFDVKD. The V gene end was trimmed by 0 bases and the J gene end by 6 bases; junction bases not matched to a gene: 10. CDR3 DNA sequence: TGTGCCACCAGTGATTTGCGAACGGGAGGGCCGTCGGATACGCAGTATTTT. Its translation: CATSDLRTGGPSDTQYF.

This clone came up many times. The chain uses TRBV19 and TRBJ1-5; a possible D gene is TRBD1 (5 bases). The V end lost 3 bases, the J end lost 7 bases, and 13 bases lay between the germline ends. From germline, CDR1 is LNHDA and CDR2 SQIVND (reference sequence). The length of the CDR3 is 14 residues. The CDR3: CASSIHRWGQPQHF. CDR3 DNA: TGTGCCAGTAGTATCCATCGGTGGGGGCAGCCCCAGCATTTT.

As for this clone: The junction differs from germline at one of its ends, possibly a read error. The chain uses TRBV10-1 and TRBJ2-2, with 8 bases that match TRBD1. The CDR3 has 16 residues. Germline V lookup: CDR1 WNHNN, CDR2 SYGVQD (reference sequence). The CDR3 is CARSEVRTGYTGDLFF. DNA for the CDR3: TGCGCCCGCAGTGAGGTTAGGACAGGGTACACCGGGGATCTGTTTTTT.

This clone is categorized as medium-sized. V gene TRBV5-8 combines with J gene TRBJ1-4; D may be TRBD1 (5 bases). V lost 1 base, J lost 4 bases, and 14 bases lay in between. The germline V gene encodes CDR1 SGHTS and CDR2 YDEGEE. The CDR3 is 16 amino acids. CDR3 region: CASSLTDRPINEKLFF. The CDR3 DNA is TGTGCCAGCAGCTTGACCGACAGACCAATTAATGAAAAACTGTTTTTT.

The chain is built from TRBV20-1 and TRBJ2-7; 8 bases map to TRBD2. CDR3 length: 14 amino acids. V shed 2 bases, J shed 2 bases, and the junction held 5 bases outside the gene matches. Germline CDR1 is DFQATT and CDR2 is SNEGSKA (reference sequence). CDR3 bases: TGCAGTGCTAGACGCGCGGGAGGAGCCTACGAGCAGTACTTC. Its translation: CSARRAGGAYEQYF.

This clone appeared many times. The chain carries TRBV5-1 and TRBJ2-3; possibly TRBD2 for D (5 bases). This CDR3 is built from 15 residues. Germline values: CDR1 SGHRS, CDR2 YFSETQ. Between the trimmed V and J ends, which lost 3 bases and 3 bases, there was a span of 14 bases. The CDR3 DNA follows: TGCGCCAGCAGCTATGCCCCCGAGGGAACAGATACGCAGTATTTT. It codes for CASSYAPEGTDTQYF.